This record concerns one T cell receptor (beta chain) sequence. This specimen belongs to a study of blood T cell repertoires in COVID-19. Study-wide context: Acute and convalescent COVID-19 samples came from the United States, Italy and Spain.

Clones were sequenced by immunoSEQ multiplex PCR, and TCRdb holds only the in-frame ones, with some missing. This table has 55,000 to 80,000 clones, more than 75% appearing once. The CDR3 runs 14 residues. CDR1 and CDR2 from the germline V gene are LGHNA and YSLEER. Trimming pared 0 bases from V and 5 bases from J, leaving 7 bases between. This chain connects TRBV4-3 to TRBJ2-2; D possibly corresponds to TRBD2 (5 bases). Sequenced input: peripheral blood. The origin of this receptor is a human donor in a cohort sampled during active COVID-19. CDR3 nucleotide sequence: TGCGCCAGCAGCCAAGACCCGGGAACCGGGGAGCTGTTTTTT. Translation: CASSQDPGTGELFF.